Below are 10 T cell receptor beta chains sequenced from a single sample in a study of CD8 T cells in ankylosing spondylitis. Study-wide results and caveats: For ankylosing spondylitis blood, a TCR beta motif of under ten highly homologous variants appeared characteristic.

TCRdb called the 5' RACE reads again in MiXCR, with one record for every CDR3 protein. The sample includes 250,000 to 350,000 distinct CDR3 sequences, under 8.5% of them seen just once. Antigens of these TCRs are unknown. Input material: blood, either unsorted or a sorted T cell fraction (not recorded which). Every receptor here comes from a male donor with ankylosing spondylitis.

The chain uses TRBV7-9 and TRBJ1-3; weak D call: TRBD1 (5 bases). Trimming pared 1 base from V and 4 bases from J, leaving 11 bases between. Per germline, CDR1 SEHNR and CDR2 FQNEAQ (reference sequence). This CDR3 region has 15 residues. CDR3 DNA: TGTGCCAGCAGCTTAGACAGGCTTGGAGGAAACACCATATATTTT. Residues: CASSLDRLGGNTIYF.

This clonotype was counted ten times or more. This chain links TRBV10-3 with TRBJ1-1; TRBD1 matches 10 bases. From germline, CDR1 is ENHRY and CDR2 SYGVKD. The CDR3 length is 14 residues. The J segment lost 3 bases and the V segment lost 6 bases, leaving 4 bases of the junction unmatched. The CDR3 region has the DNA TGTGCCATCAGAGGGGGACAGGGGTACACTGAAGCTTTCTTT. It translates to CAIRGGQGYTEAFF.

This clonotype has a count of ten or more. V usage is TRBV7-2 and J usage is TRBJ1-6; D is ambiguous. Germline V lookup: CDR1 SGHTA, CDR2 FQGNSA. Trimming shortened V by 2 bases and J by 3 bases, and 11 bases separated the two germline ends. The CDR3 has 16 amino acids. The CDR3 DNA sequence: TGTGCCAGCAGCTTACGGCAGCCGGGCTATAATTCACCCCTCCACTTT. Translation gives CASSLRQPGYNSPLHF. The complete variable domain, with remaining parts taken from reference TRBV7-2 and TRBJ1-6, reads GAGVSQSPSNKVTEKGKDVELRCDPISGHTALYWYRQSLGQGLEFLIYFQGNSAPDKSGLPSDRFSAERTGGSVSTLTIQRTQQEDSAVYLCASSLRQPGYNSPLHFGNGTRLTVT.

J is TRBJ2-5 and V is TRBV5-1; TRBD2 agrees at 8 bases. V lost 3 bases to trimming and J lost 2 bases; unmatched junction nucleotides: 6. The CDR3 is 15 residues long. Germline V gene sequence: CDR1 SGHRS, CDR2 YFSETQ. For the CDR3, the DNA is TGCGCCAGCAGCTCTCAAGCGGGAGAGCAAGAGACCCAGTACTTC. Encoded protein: CASSSQAGEQETQYF.

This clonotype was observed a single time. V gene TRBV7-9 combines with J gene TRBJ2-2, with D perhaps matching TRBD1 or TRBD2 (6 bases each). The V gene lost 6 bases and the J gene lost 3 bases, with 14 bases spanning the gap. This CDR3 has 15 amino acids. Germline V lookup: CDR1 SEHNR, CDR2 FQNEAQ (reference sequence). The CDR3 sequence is CASSTRGVDTGELFF. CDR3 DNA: TGTGCCAGCAGTACTAGGGGGGTCGACACCGGGGAGCTGTTTTTT.

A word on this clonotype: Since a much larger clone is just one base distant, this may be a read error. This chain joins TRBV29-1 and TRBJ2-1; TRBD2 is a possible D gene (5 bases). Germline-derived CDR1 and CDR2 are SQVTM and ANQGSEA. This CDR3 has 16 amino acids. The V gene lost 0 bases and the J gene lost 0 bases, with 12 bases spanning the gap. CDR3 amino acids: CSVEDGIASSYNEQFF. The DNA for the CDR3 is TGCAGCGTTGAAGATGGGATAGCGAGCTCCTACAATGAGCAGTTCTTC.

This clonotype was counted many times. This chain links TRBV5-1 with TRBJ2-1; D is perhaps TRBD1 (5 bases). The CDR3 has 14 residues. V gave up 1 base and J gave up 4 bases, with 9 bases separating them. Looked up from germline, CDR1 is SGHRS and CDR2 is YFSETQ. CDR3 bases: TGCGCCAGCAGCTTGAATAGGGGTTACAATGAGCAGTTCTTC. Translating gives CASSLNRGYNEQFF.

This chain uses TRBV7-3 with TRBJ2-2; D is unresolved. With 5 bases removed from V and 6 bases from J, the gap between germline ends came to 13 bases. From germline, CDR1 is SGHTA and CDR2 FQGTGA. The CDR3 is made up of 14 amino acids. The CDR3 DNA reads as TGTGCCAGCAGCCCGATCAATACGGCCGGGGAGCTGTTTTTT. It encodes CASSPINTAGELFF.

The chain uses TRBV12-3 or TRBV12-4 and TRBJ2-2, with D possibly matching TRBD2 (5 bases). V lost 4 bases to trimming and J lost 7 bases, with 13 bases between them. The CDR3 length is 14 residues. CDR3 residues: CASSYGFEGGELFF. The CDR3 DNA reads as TGTGCCAGCAGTTACGGATTCGAGGGCGGGGAGCTGTTTTTT.

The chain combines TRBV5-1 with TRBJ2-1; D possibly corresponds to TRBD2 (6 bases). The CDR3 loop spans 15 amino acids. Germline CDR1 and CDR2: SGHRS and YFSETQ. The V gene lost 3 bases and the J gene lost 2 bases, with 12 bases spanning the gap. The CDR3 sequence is CASSSPWGAYNEQFF. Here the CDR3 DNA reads TGCGCCAGCAGCTCACCGTGGGGGGCCTACAATGAGCAGTTCTTC. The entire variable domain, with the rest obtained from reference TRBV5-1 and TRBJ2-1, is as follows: KAGVTQTPRYLIKTRGQQVTLSCSPISGHRSVSWYQQTPGQGLQFLFEYFSETQRNKGNFPGRFSGRQFSNSRSEMNVSTLELGDSALYLCASSSPWGAYNEQFFGPGTRLTVL.